The 2 T cell receptor beta chains reported below all come from one sample, sequenced in a study of OX40 agonist ivuxolimab in advanced cancers. The library relied on the immunoSEQ multiplex PCR assay. TCRdb carries this immuneACCESS record with in-frame sequences only. Its versions omit some clonotypes, under half of them owing to an unresolved V gene in the studies checked, with the rest unexplained. A total of roughly 73,000 clones appear in this sample, about 82% of them only once. Over 0.95% of the sample rests with the top ten. The sample here was CD4+ or CD8+ T cells sorted from blood, taken in a trial of the OX40 agonist ivuxolimab. These TCRs come from an adult with an advanced solid tumor such as melanoma, head and neck, liver or kidney cancer.

The genes are TRBV29-1 and TRBJ2-7, with 7 nucleotides matching TRBD2. Germline CDR1 SQVTM, CDR2 ANQGSEA. V shed 3 bases and J 4 bases; nucleotides not matched to a gene: 9. The CDR3 extends over 14 amino acids. This CDR3 is CSVEGGTAGYEQYF. CDR3 nucleotide sequence: TGCAGCGTTGAGGGGGGGACTGCGGGGTACGAGCAGTACTTC.

This chain links TRBV6-1 with TRBJ1-4; TRBD1 might be the D (5 bases). This CDR3 comprises 16 residues. Trimming took 4 bases from V and 0 from J, leaving 12 bases between them. Germline V CDR1 and CDR2: MNHNS, SASEGT. Here the CDR3 DNA reads TGTGCCAGCAGTGGGGGACTGGCTGCAACTAATGAAAAACTGTTTTTT. This gives the protein CASSGGLAATNEKLFF.